These 3 T cell receptor beta chains share one sample of origin, sequenced in a study of long-term antiretroviral therapy in people with HIV. Researchers ran immunoSEQ v3.0 at survey level. TCRdb keeps only in-frame clones here, not all; method: immunoSEQ multiplex PCR. The sample records tens of thousands of clones, 81% being singletons. The sample consisted of unsorted PBMCs, taken 1.5 years after starting antiretroviral therapy. The receptors come from a man aged 25-45 years with HIV.

This chain links TRBV2 with TRBJ2-1; 10 bases align to TRBD2. CDR3 length: 14 residues. With 8 bases clipped from V and 10 bases from J, the junction kept 11 bases outside the gene matches. Germline-derived CDR1 and CDR2 are SNHLY and FYNNEI. CDR3 nucleotides: TGTGCCAGCTCAAGTGTATTAGCGGGAGGCGAGCAGTTCTTC. It specifies CASSSVLAGGEQFF. The whole variable domain, remainder taken from reference TRBV2 and TRBJ2-1, is EPEVTQTPSHQVTQMGQEVILRCVPISNHLYFYWYRQILGQKVEFLVSFYNNEISEKSEIFDDQFSVERPDGSNFTLKIRSTKLEDSAMYFCASSSVLAGGEQFFGPGTRLTVL.

This chain uses TRBV29-1 with TRBJ2-2; a weak D match, TRBD2 (6 bases). This CDR3 is built from 14 residues. Germline V gene data show CDR1 as SQVTM and CDR2 as ANQGSEA. Trimming removed 3 bases at V and 0 bases at J, with 8 bases between. CDR3 protein: CSVDRGTNTGELFF. For the CDR3, the DNA is TGCAGCGTTGATCGCGGGACGAACACCGGGGAGCTGTTTTTT.

The rearrangement uses TRBV5-1 and TRBJ1-1; 9 nucleotides align to TRBD1. There are 15 residues in the CDR3. Germline CDR1 SGHRS, CDR2 YFSETQ. V lost 5 bases and J lost 4; bases outside the gene matches: 9. CDR3 amino acids: CASRLRTGGGTEAFF. Written as DNA, the CDR3 is TGCGCCAGCAGGCTACGCACAGGGGGCGGCACTGAAGCTTTCTTT.